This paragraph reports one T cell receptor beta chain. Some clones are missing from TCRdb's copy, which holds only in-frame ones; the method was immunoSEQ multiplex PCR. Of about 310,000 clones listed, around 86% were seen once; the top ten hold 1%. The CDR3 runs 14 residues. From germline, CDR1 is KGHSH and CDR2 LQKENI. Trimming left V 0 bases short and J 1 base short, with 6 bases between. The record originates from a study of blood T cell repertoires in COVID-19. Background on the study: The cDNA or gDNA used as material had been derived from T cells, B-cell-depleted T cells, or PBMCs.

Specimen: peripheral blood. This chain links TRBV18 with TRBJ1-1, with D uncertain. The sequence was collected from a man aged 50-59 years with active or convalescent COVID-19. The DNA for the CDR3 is TGTGCCAGCTCACCACCCCCGGGGAACACTGAAGCTTTCTTT. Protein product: CASSPPPGNTEAFF.